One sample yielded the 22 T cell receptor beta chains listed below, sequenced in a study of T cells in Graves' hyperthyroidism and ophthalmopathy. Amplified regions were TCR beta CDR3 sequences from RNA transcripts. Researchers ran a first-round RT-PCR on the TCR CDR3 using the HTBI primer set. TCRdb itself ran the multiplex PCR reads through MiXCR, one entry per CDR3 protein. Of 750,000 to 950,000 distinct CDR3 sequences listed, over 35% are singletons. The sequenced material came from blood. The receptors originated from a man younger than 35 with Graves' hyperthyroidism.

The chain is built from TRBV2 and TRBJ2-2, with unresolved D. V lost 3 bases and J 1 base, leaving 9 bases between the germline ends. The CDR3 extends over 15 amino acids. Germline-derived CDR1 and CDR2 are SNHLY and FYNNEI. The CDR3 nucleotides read TGTGCCAGCAGTGATAGCCCGGGGAACACCGGGGAGCTGTTTTTT. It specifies CASSDSPGNTGELFF.

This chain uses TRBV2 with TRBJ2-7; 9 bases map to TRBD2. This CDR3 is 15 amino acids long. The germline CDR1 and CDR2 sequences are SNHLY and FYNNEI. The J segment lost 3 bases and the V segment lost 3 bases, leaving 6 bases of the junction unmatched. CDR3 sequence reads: CASSDYGTSSYEQYF. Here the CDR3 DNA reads TGTGCCAGCAGTGATTACGGGACTAGCAGCTACGAGCAGTACTTC.

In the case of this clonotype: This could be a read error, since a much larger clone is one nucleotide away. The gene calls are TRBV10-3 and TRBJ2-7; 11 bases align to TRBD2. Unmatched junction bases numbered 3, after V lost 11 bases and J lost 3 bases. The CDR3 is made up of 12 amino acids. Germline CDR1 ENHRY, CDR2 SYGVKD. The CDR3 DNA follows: TGTGCCCTCGGGACTAGCGGCTACGAGCAGTACTTC. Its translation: CALGTSGYEQYF.

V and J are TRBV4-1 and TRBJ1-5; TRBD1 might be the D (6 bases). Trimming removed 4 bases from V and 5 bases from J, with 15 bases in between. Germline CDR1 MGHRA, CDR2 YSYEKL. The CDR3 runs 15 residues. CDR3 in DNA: TGCGCCAGCAGCCTGAGACAGGCGGAAGATCAGCCCCAGCATTTT. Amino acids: CASSLRQAEDQPQHF.

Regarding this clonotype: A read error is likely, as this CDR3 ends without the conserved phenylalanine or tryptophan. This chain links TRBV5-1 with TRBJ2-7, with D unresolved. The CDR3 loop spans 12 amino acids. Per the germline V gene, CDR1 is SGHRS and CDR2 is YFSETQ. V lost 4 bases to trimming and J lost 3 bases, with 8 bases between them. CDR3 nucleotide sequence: TGCGCCAGCAGCCTGTGGGGCTACGAGCAGTACCTC. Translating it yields CASSLWGYEQYL.

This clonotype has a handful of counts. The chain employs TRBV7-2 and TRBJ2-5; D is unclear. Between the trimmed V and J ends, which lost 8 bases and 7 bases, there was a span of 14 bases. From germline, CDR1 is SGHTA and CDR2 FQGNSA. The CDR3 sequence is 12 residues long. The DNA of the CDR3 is TGTGCCAGCGCCTCAGGTAGTAGGACCCAGTACTTC. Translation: CASASGSRTQYF.

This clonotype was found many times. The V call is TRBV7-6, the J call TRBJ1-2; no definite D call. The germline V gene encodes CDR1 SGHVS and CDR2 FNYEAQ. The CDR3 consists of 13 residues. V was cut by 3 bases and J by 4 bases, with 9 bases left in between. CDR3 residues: CASSFGNSYGYTF. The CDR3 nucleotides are TGTGCCAGCAGCTTCGGGAATAGCTATGGCTACACCTTC. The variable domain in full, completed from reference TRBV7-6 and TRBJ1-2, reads GAGVSQSPRYKVTKRGQDVALRCDPISGHVSLYWYRQALGQGPEFLTYFNYEAQQDKSGLPNDRFSAERPEGSISTLTIQRTEQRDSAMYRCASSFGNSYGYTFGSGTRLTVV.

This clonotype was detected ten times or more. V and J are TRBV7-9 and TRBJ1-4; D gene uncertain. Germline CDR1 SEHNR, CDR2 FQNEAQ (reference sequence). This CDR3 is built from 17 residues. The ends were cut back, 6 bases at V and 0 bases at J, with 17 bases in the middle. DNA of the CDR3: TGTGCCAGCAGTCTCCGACGAGGGAGAGCAACTAATGAAAAACTGTTTTTT. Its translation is CASSLRRGRATNEKLFF.

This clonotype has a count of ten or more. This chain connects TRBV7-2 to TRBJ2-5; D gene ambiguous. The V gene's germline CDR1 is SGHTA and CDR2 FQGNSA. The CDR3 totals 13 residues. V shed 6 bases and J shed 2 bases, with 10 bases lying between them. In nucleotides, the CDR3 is TGTGCCAGCAGGTTGGGCGGACAAGAGACCCAGTACTTC. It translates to CASRLGGQETQYF.

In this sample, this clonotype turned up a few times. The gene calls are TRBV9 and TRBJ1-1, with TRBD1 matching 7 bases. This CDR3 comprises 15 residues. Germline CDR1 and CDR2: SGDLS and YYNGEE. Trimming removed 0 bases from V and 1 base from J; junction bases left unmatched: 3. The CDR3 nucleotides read TGTGCCAGCAGCGTAGTAGGGACAGCGAACACTGAAGCTTTCTTT. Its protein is CASSVVGTANTEAFF.

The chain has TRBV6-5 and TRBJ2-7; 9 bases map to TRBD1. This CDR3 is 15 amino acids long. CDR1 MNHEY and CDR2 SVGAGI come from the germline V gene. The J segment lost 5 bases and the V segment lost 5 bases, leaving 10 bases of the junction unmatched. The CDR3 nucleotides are TGTGCCAGCAGTCGCACACAGGGGGCCATGGACGAGCAGTACTTC. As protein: CASSRTQGAMDEQYF.

For the CDR3, the DNA is TGCAGTGCAAGACAGATCTCTGGAAACACCATATATTTT. Protein product: CSARQISGNTIYF. This sequence joins TRBV20-1 and TRBJ1-3, with a tentative D call TRBD1 (5 bases). V was trimmed by 6 bases and J by 0 bases, leaving 9 bases between them. The length of the CDR3 is 13 residues. CDR1 is DFQATT, CDR2 SNEGSKA, per germline (reference sequence).

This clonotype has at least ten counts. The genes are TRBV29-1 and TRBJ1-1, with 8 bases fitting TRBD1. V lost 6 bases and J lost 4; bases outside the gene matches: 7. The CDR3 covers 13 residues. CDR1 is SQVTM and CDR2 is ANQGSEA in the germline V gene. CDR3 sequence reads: CSVLLTGVTEAFF. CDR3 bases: TGCAGCGTACTGCTGACAGGGGTCACTGAAGCTTTCTTT.

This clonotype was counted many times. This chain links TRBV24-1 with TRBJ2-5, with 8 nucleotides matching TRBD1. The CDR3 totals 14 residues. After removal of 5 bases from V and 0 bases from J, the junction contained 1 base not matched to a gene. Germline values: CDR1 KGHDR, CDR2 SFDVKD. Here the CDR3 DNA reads TGTGCCACCAGTGGGACAGGGTACCAAGAGACCCAGTACTTC. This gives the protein CATSGTGYQETQYF.

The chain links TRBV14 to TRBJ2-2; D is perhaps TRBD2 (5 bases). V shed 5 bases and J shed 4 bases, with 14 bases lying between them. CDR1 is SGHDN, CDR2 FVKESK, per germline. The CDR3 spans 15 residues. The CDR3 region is CASSSLDGGTGELFF. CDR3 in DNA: TGTGCCAGCAGCTCTCTAGACGGAGGCACCGGGGAGCTGTTTTTT.

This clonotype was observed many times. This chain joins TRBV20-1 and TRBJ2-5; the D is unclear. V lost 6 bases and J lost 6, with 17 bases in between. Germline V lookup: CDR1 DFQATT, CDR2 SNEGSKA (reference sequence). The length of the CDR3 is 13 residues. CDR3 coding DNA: TGCAGTGCCGGCCGGCGGAGTAAACAGACCCAGTACTTC. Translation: CSAGRRSKQTQYF.

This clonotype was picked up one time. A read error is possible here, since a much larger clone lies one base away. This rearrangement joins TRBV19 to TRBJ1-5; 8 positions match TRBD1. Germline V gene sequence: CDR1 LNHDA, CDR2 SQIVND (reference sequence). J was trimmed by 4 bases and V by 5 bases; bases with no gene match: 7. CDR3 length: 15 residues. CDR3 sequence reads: CASSDPGQENQPQHF. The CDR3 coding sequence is TGTGCCAGTAGTGATCCGGGACAGGAAAATCAGCCCCAGCATTTT.

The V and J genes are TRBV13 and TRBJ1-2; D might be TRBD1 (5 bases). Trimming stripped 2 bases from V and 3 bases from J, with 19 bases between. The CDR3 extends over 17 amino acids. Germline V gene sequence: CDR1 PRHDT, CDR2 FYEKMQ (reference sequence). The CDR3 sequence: CASSLFRVLTEDYGYTF. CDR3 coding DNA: TGTGCCAGCAGCTTATTCAGGGTGCTCACGGAGGACTATGGCTACACCTTC.

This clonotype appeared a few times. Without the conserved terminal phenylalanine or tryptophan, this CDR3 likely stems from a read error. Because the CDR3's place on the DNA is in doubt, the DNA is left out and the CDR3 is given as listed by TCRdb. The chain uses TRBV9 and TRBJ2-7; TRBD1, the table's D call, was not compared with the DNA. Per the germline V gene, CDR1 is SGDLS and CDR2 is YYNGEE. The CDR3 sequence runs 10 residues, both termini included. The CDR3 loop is CASSPQPPSN.

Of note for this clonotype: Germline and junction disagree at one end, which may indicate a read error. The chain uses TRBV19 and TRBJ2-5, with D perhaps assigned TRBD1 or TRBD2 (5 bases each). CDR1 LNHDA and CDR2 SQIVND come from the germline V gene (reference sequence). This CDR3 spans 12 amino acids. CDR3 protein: CASMTPGRRSIF. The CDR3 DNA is TGTGCCAGTATGACACCGGGACGACGGTCGATCTTC.

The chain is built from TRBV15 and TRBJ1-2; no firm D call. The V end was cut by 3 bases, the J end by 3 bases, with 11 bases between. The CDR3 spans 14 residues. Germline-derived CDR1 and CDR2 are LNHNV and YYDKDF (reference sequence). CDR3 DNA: TGTGCCACCAGCAGGGGAGGGCGCGACTATGGCTACACCTTC. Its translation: CATSRGGRDYGYTF.

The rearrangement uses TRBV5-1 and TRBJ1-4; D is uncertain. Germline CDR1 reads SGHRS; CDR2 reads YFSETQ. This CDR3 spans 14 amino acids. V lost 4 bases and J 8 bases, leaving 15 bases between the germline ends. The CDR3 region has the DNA TGCGCCAGCAGCCCCTGGAGCGGGAGGGAAAAACTGTTTTTT. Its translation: CASSPWSGREKLFF.